This TCR beta chain appears in the sequencing data of a study of blood T cells in healthy people across ages. General observations from the study: Researchers report that TCR beta diversity correlated strongly with naive T cell percentage.

For the second PCR, which ran for about 7 to 12 cycles, a sample-barcoded 5' primer and a J-beta primer mix were used. With 12 random nucleotides, a template-switch adaptor tagged each individual cDNA molecule. TCRdb processed the 5' RACE reads anew with MiXCR; each CDR3 protein has one entry. Among hundreds of thousands of distinct CDR3 sequences listed, more than 50% were seen once. Trimming at V came to 5 bases and at J to 7 bases, leaving 13 bases not matched to a gene. The germline gives CDR1 SGHTA, CDR2 FQGNSA. The CDR3 runs 15 residues. Donor samples were obtained from healthy Caucasian individuals from Russia, aged 6 to 90. Each donor supplied approximately 10 milliliters of peripheral blood. A remark on this clonotype: Its cognate antigen is unknown.

J is TRBJ2-7 and V is TRBV7-2, with TRBD1 matching over 8 bases. Sequenced sample: blood. This TCR came from a man aged 35-49 years in good health. The CDR3 coding sequence is TGTGCCAGCAGCACTAAGGACAGGGAATTAAGGGAGCAGTACTTC. Its protein is CASSTKDRELREQYF.